The entry below gives a single T cell receptor beta chain sequence along with its context. There is no known antigen for this receptor. Within one base of it there is no much larger clone, and no base qualities were kept. In total, around 600 healthy bone marrow donors made up the cohort. At the time of sampling, every cohort member was nominally healthy, though immune exposures that went unrecorded were likely present. The donor tested CMV seronegative, placing the donor among the 350 to 400 seronegative members of the cohort. Every donor gave a peripheral blood sample, and the peripheral blood mononuclear cells from that sample were used for TCR beta sequencing. Genomic DNA extraction from the blood cell samples was performed with the Qiagen DNeasy Blood Extraction Kit. Receptor libraries were prepared by the immunoSEQ multiplex PCR assay. For the multiplex PCR, a mixture combining 60 forward primers for TCR Vbeta segments and 13 reverse primers for TCR Jbeta segments was used. Amplification of the CDR3 region of rearranged TCR beta genes was performed with a multiplex PCR assay on genomic DNA. On the Illumina HiSeq System, the amplified TCR beta libraries were sequenced as 87-base-pair reads. As for the authors' bioinformatics: In a later analysis, 80 million or so unique TCR beta chains were counted across the 650 to 700 repertoires, and around 10 million of these chains were shared by at least two donors. Raw reads were error-corrected and collapsed into unique sequences by a nearest-neighbor algorithm in which closely related sequences were merged to remove PCR and sequencing errors. CDR3 sequences were aligned to IMGT reference sequences to assign V, D and J gene segments. For a sequence to be retained, a match of at least six nucleotides was required to both a V gene segment and a J gene segment. A rearrangement was called productive if the CDR3 had no stop codons and remained in frame with V and J, and every other rearrangement was called non-productive. Following IMGT convention, CDR3 was defined as the stretch from the second conserved V-encoded cysteine to the conserved J-encoded phenylalanine. The earlier analysis of about 610 of the donors excluded sequences that lacked an unambiguous match to a single V gene segment. In an earlier analysis of approximately 550 of the donors, V segments were called functional above 56.7% productive rearrangements and were called segregating when the between-donor standard deviation exceeded 5%. To diagnose cytomegalovirus status from the catalog of TCR beta chain sequences, a statistical classification framework was built. In a later analysis, TCR nucleotide sequences were compared against IMGT/GENE-DB human TR gene sequences so that V and J genes could be assigned. In a later analysis, CDR3 sequences and most-parsimonious VDJ recombination scenarios were assigned using the TCRdist pipeline. A later analysis defined each TCR beta chain by its CDR3 amino acid sequence plus V-gene family, and excluded reads lacking a unique V-gene family. A later analysis removed 600 or so highly shared, low-generation-probability nucleotide sequences to deal with suspected cross-contamination and a sequencing artifact. In a later analysis, a clonal expansion index for each public chain was calculated from normalized within-repertoire ranks of inferred template counts. A later analysis computed generation probabilities with a VDJ recombination model fitted to out-of-frame rearrangements, and checked the results against IGoR. In a later analysis, hypergeometric tests were used to score TCR-TCR, TCR-HLA and TCR-CMV co-occurrence, with a repertoire-size bias correction applied to TCR pairs. To estimate false discovery rates, a later analysis permuted the HLA or CMV assignments 20 times. A later analysis grouped co-occurring TCRs with DBSCAN, adding TCRdist sequence similarity when clustering within HLA-allele-positive subsets. Co-occurrence clustering excluded repertoires with fewer than 30,000 or more than 120,000 public chains, plus five with anomalous nucleotide sharing. TCRdb took over this immuneACCESS table, retaining in-frame rearrangements with V and J assigned. Such tables are incomplete; in checked studies, under half of the missing clones stem from an unresolved V gene, and the remainder is unexplained. V and J calls and clone size are those listed in that table; D and trimming were worked out from the DNA. This sample holds approximately 110,000 clones; over 15% were observed only once. About 2% of the sample lies in the top ten.

V is pruned by 3 bases and J by 7 bases, leaving 3 bases of the junction without a gene match. The CDR3, from cysteine to phenylalanine, totals 13 residues. Left in the record is the CDR3 DNA by itself, 39 bases read in frame from the first base. The germline V gene specifies LGHNA as CDR1 and YNFKEQ as CDR2. This sample stems from a study of cytomegalovirus exposure and HLA in healthy donors (dated by TCRdb to the late 2010s). About the full investigation: According to an earlier analysis of 550 to 700 of the donors, about 179 million T cells yielded 90 million to 130 million unique TCR beta sequences and around 280 Gb of sequence data. Approximately 300 gigabases of sequencing data and 70 million to 100 million unique TCR sequences made up an early release that covered approximately 650 HLA-typed donors. Among the roughly 430 genotyped donors, 75% to 90% belonged to the genetic ancestry cluster associated with self-reported Caucasian donors. The study was designed to test whether signatures of past pathogen exposure could be identified by cataloging public T cell receptors. The study used immunosequencing to profile the T cell repertoires of around 600 subjects and linked those repertoires to cytomegalovirus serostatus. Along with the approximately 620-subject first cohort, a separate validation cohort of around 110 different subjects was used. The study combined high-throughput TCR immunosequencing, statistical association of individual TCRs with disease status, and machine learning to predict cytomegalovirus infection status. A later analysis re-examined previously published TCR beta repertoires from more than 650 donors and added high-resolution HLA genotyping to investigate patterns of TCR occurrence. In the later analysis, no new phenotypic data were used to find candidate immune exposures; instead, reliance was placed on TCR beta sequences and their occurrence across donors. An earlier analysis of 587 of the donors used high-throughput TCR beta sequencing to judge whether each TCR beta V gene segment behaved as functional or pseudogenic. Donor age, sex, ethnicity and CMV serostatus were compiled alongside the repertoire data. A later genetic analysis used genome-wide SNP genotypes for 398 of the 666 donors, treating that subset as a discovery cohort. Every repertoire in the discovery cohort had been generated on one and the same sequencing platform. HLA typing covered class I and class II loci at four-digit resolution. Typing coverage differed by locus: A, B, C, DRB1 and DQB1 were typed in roughly 620-630 donors, DQA1 in about 500, DPA1 in some 570, and DPB1 in 400 to 490. Four to six DR-DQ haplotypes were handled as single units for association and clustering, since linkage in the cohort was strong. Across some 400 genotyped donors of the cohort, an average of approximately 240,000 unique TCR beta nucleotide sequences per donor were sequenced, and approximately 17% of those sequences were non-productive.

Results the study describes overall, beyond this receptor: The study listed approximately 150 TCR beta chains as associated with cytomegalovirus. Correlated functional status among segregating V segments might reflect linkage disequilibrium, but an unknown experimental factor could not be ruled out. According to a later genetic analysis, donors in an Asian-associated ancestry cluster had fewer N-insertions in productive TCRs than the approximately 610-donor mean. The cohort was sequenced for TCR beta chains only, and without alpha or paired-chain data the features that could be detected were limited. A few of the identified cytomegalovirus-associated TCR beta chains were confirmed in vitro to be specific for cytomegalovirus antigens. The earlier analysis of about 600 of the donors excluded 15 to 20 rarely observed V segments, including chromosome 9 orphons, because counts were too low. A further reported finding was that TCR beta sequences accurately predicted the HLA-A and HLA-B alleles for most subjects in the first cohort. The authors suggested that the approach could potentially be extended to other disease states and immunological phenotypes. In both the original and validation cohorts, the classifier was reported to diagnose cytomegalovirus status with high specificity and sensitivity. Assigning TCR associations to individual alleles was difficult when HLA alleles, especially DR and DQ, strongly co-occurred. According to a later analysis, parvovirus B19, influenza, CMV and Epstein-Barr virus appeared linked to several top co-occurrence clusters. For the cohort, immune exposure information was limited to CMV serostatus. A later analysis found that TCR association rates varied across HLA loci, with DRB1 alleles showing the most associated TCRs and HLA-C alleles the fewest. Most TCR sequences were observed very rarely across donors, whereas some public TCRs were present in many individuals. In a later genetic analysis, a missense DCLRE1C variant was associated with V-gene and J-gene trimming of TCR beta chains, and the association was replicated in an independent cohort. Broadly in line with IMGT annotations, most TCR beta V segments showed up in productive rearrangements about 87% or about 30% of the time in an earlier analysis of 587 of the donors. Because HLA typing was missing for some donors at each locus, association tests included only the typed subset. The presence/absence analyses assumed that sequencing depth was roughly uniform across donors, and that assumption may not be true. A cluster of highly shared sequence variants was judged likely to represent a technical artifact of the sequencing pipeline. A later analysis found that HLA-associated TCR beta chains were more clonally expanded and had lower generation probabilities than equally common non-associated chains. Some IMGT-functional V segments, including TRBV6-2 and TRBV6-3, could not be told apart with the 87-base-pair reads, so those segments were excluded. In a later analysis, most CMV-associated TCR beta chains were found to appear HLA-restricted, with HLA associations seemingly driven largely by CMV exposure. A later analysis associated about 18,000 TCR beta sequences with specific HLA alleles at a false discovery rate of 0.05.

The chain couples TRBV4-2 to TRBJ2-1; TRBD2 agrees with 7 junctional bases. This TCR derives from a woman aged 18 to 35 in good health and CMV-seronegative. Sequencing was performed on PBMCs. The CDR3 reads as follows: CASSQVGGNEQFF. At the DNA level, the sequence is TGTGCCAGCAGCCAGGTGGGGGGGAATGAGCAGTTCTTC.